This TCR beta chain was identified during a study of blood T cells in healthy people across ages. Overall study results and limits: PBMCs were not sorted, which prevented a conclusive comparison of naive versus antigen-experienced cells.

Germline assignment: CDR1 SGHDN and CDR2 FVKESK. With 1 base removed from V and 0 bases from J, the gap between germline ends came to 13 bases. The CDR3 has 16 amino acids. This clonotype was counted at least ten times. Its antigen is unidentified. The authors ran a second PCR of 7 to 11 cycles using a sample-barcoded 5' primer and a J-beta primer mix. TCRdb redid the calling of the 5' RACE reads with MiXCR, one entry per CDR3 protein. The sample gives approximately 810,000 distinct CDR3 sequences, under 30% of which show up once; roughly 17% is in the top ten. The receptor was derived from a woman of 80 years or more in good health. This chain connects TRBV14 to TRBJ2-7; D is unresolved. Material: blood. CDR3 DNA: TGTGCCAGCAGCCAAGGTGGTAAGGGCCTCTCCTACGAGCAGTACTTC. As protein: CASSQGGKGLSYEQYF.